The rows below give T cell receptor beta chains drawn from one sample of a study of blood T cell repertoires in COVID-19. The protocol was immunoSEQ multiplex PCR, while the TCRdb copy is restricted to in-frame clones and leaves out a portion. The table has 100,000 or so clones, approximately 90% seen once. The material sequenced was peripheral blood. All receptors derive from a woman aged 80 or older with acute or convalescent COVID-19. Each CDR3 is given with its conserved first and last residue. D genes are given only for firm matches. Only part of the rows carry a size: once, few, many, or a class if the clone is expanded.

V gene	clone size	D gene	J gene	CDR3 DNA	CDR3 protein
TRBV7-9	.	TRBD1	TRBJ1-2	TGTGCCAGCAGCGAGGGACAGTACTATGGCTACACCTTC	CASSEGQYYGYTF
TRBV28	.	TRBD1	TRBJ1-1	TGTGCCAGCAGTCCGGCACCAGGGGGCAACACTGAAGCTTTCTTT	CASSPAPGGNTEAFF
TRBV24-1	.	.	TRBJ2-7	TGTGCCACCAGTGGGCAGGGGTACGAGCAGTACTTC	CATSGQGYEQYF
TRBV18	.	.	TRBJ1-3	TGTGCCAGCTCACCACCACCGAGCCGGAGCTCTGGAAACACCATATATTTT	CASSPPPSRSSGNTIYF
TRBV29-1	.	.	TRBJ1-1	TGCAGCGTTGAAAAGGACAGGAACACTGAAGCTTTCTTT	CSVEKDRNTEAFF
TRBV5-5	few	.	TRBJ1-6	TGTGCCAGCAGCCCGGGATATAATTCACCCCTCCACTTT	CASSPGYNSPLHF
TRBV7-2	.	TRBD2	TRBJ2-5	TGTGCCAGCAGCCCGGGGGGGATGGGGGAGACCCAGTACTTC	CASSPGGMGETQYF
TRBV30	.	TRBD1	TRBJ1-5	TGTGCCTGGAGTCCGGGGACAGGGGGCTATCAGCCCCAGCATTTT	CAWSPGTGGYQPQHF
TRBV27	.	.	TRBJ1-4	TGTGCCAGCAGTTTTTGGGCAGATGAAAAACTGTTTTTT	CASSFWADEKLFF
TRBV7-3	.	.	TRBJ2-3	TGTGCCAGTTCCGGGGGAAACACAGATACGCAGTATTTT	CASSGGNTDTQYF
TRBV6-5	.	TRBD1	TRBJ1-1	TGTGCCAGCAGCAAACAGGGGGCGAGGGAAGCTTTCTTT	CASSKQGAREAFF
TRBV7-9	.	.	TRBJ2-1	TGTGCCAGCAGCCTTCGACAGTCTCTCTACAATGAGCAGTTCTTC	CASSLRQSLYNEQFF
TRBV10-3	.	.	TRBJ2-7	TGTGCCACATGGGGCCAGGGTGACAACGAGCAGTACTTC	CATWGQGDNEQYF
TRBV7-9	.	.	TRBJ2-7	TGTGCCAGCAGCTTAGACCTTACTAGCATCTACGAGCAGTACTTC	CASSLDLTSIYEQYF
TRBV4-1	.	.	TRBJ1-1	TGCGCCAGCACCCCCGGGATTATGAACACTGAAGCTTTCTTT	CASTPGIMNTEAFF
TRBV30	.	.	TRBJ1-5	TGTGCCTGGAGTAGTGGAGGGCCCCAGCATTTT	CAWSSGGPQHF
TRBV2	.	.	TRBJ2-5	TGTGCCGGACAGCGGGGAGGCTTCCAAGAGACCCAGTACTTC	CAGQRGGFQETQYF
TRBV3-1/TRBV3-2	.	.	TRBJ2-2	TGTGCCAGCAGCCAAAGTCCCCCCGCCCAGGGCACCACGAACACCGGGGAGCTGTTTTTT	CASSQSPPAQGTTNTGELFF
TRBV7-9	.	TRBD1	TRBJ2-5	TGTGCCAGCAGCTCCGGACAGGGGGCTGGAGAGACCCAGTACTTC	CASSSGQGAGETQYF
TRBV2	once	.	TRBJ2-5	TGTGCCAGCAGTGATTCAGGGTTCGGGACCCAGTACTTC	CASSDSGFGTQYF
TRBV7-9	.	.	TRBJ1-1	TGTGCCAGCAGCTTAGTACAGGGTGAAGCAGCTTTCTTT	CASSLVQGEAAFF
TRBV4-2	.	.	TRBJ1-2	TGTGCCAGCAGCCAAGTATCAGGGGATTATGGCTACACCTTC	CASSQVSGDYGYTF
TRBV12-3/TRBV12-4	.	.	TRBJ2-3	TGTGCCAGCAGATCGTCGGCAGATACGCAGTATTTT	CASRSSADTQYF
TRBV3-1/TRBV3-2	.	.	TRBJ2-3	TGTGCCAGCAGCCACACTAGCAATACGCAGTATTTT	CASSHTSNTQYF
TRBV7-9	.	.	TRBJ1-3	TGTGCCAGCAGCTCGGGGGGTGGAGGAAACACCATATATTTT	CASSSGGGGNTIYF
TRBV18	.	.	TRBJ2-3	TGTGCCAGCTCACTACGACAGAGAAGCACAGATACGCAGTATTTT	CASSLRQRSTDTQYF
TRBV6-1	.	TRBD2	TRBJ2-1	TGTGCCAGCAGTGAAGCGTGGGGGGGGTTAAGGTTCTTC	CASSEAWGGLRFF
TRBV6-5	.	.	TRBJ2-5	TGTGCCAGCAGGCGCCCCGGGGGTCTGCACGAGACCCAGTACTTC	CASRRPGGLHETQYF
TRBV5-1	.	.	TRBJ2-6	TGCGCCAGCAGCTTTTGGAAAGGAGACTCTGGGGCCAACGTCCTGACTTTC	CASSFWKGDSGANVLTF
TRBV3-1/TRBV3-2	.	TRBD1	TRBJ2-2	TGTGCCACCGAACAGGGGGCCGGGGAGCTGTTTTTT	CATEQGAGELFF
TRBV7-6	.	TRBD1	TRBJ2-5	TGTGCCAGCAGCCCAACCGGGACAGGGGCGGGGATCCAAGAGACCCAGTACTTC	CASSPTGTGAGIQETQYF
TRBV5-1	.	.	TRBJ2-2	TGCGCCAGCAGCGAGCCAGGGGTTTACACCGGGGAGCTGTTTTTT	CASSEPGVYTGELFF
TRBV7-9	.	.	TRBJ1-2	TGTGCCAGCAGCTTAGCCGGGAACTATGGCTACACCTTC	CASSLAGNYGYTF
TRBV15	few	TRBD1	TRBJ1-4	TGTGCCACCAGCAGAGGGACAGGGGCGGTTGAAAAACTGTTTTTT	CATSRGTGAVEKLFF
TRBV30	.	TRBD1	TRBJ1-2	TGTGCCTGGAGTGTACGTCAGGGGGGTTATGGCTACACCTTC	CAWSVRQGGYGYTF
TRBV5-4	.	TRBD1	TRBJ1-2	TGTGCCAGCAGCTTGGGACAGGGCTCGACTGGCTACACCTTC	CASSLGQGSTGYTF
TRBV9	.	.	TRBJ2-1	TGTGCCAGCAGCGTAGTTGATACCGGGACAGAGCAGTTCTTC	CASSVVDTGTEQFF
TRBV12-3/TRBV12-4	.	.	TRBJ2-2	TGTGCCAGCACCCTCCCCAACACCGGGGAGCTGTTTTTT	CASTLPNTGELFF
TRBV10-3	once	.	TRBJ2-3	TGTGCCATCAGTGAACTAGAACTAGATACGCAGTATTTT	CAISELELDTQYF
TRBV5-1	.	TRBD2	TRBJ2-1	TGCGCCAGCAGGGCGGGGGAATACAATGAGCAGTTCTTC	CASRAGEYNEQFF
TRBV7-9	.	.	TRBJ1-2	TGTGCCAGCAGCTTAGCGCTGGGGGGGCTAGCCCCCTATGGCTACACCTTC	CASSLALGGLAPYGYTF
TRBV7-2	.	TRBD2	TRBJ2-1	TGTGCCAGCGGCAGCGGGGCGCCCCTCCTGAGGAATGAGCAGTTCTTC	CASGSGAPLLRNEQFF
TRBV3-1/TRBV3-2	.	TRBD1	TRBJ2-7	TGTGCCAGCAGCTCCGGGACAGGGTACGAGCAGTACTTC	CASSSGTGYEQYF
TRBV19	.	TRBD1	TRBJ1-5	TGTGCCAGTGGGACAGGGAATAGCAATCAGCCCCAGCATTTT	CASGTGNSNQPQHF
TRBV28	.	.	TRBJ1-5	TGTGCCAGCAGTTTCCCCGACAGCGTTAATCAGCCCCAGCATTTT	CASSFPDSVNQPQHF
TRBV28	.	TRBD1	TRBJ1-4	TGTGCCAGCAAATCAGGGGGAGCTAATGAAAAACTGTTTTTT	CASKSGGANEKLFF
TRBV10-1	.	TRBD2	TRBJ2-5	TGCGCCAGCAGTCCCAATCTAGCGGAAAAAGAGACCCAGTACTTC	CASSPNLAEKETQYF
TRBV5-1	.	.	TRBJ1-4	TGCGCCAGCAGCTTGGACCTACAGGGTCGAAATGAAAAACTGTTTTTT	CASSLDLQGRNEKLFF
TRBV6-5	.	TRBD2	TRBJ2-7	TGTGCCAGCAGTCTACTAGCGGGGGGCTACGAGCAGTACTTC	CASSLLAGGYEQYF
TRBV28	.	TRBD1	TRBJ2-4	TGTGCCAGCAGTTTATCTCGGACAGGGGGCACCAAAAACATTCAGTACTTC	CASSLSRTGGTKNIQYF
TRBV21-1	.	.	TRBJ2-7	TGTGCCAGCAGCAAAGACAGGGCCCGACCCTACGAGCAGTACTTC	CASSKDRARPYEQYF
TRBV30	.	TRBD1	TRBJ2-7	TGTGCCTGGGGGGACAGTCCCTACGAGCAGTACTTC	CAWGDSPYEQYF
TRBV5-8	.	.	TRBJ1-1	TGTGCCAGCAGGAGGGTTTCTGAAGCTTTCTTT	CASRRVSEAFF
TRBV9	.	.	TRBJ1-2	TGTGCCAGCAGCGTAGGACCGGGTGATGGCTACACCTTC	CASSVGPGDGYTF
TRBV5-1	.	.	TRBJ2-1	TGCGCCAGCAGGCCCAGGGTCCCACCACCCTACAATGAGCAGTTCTTC	CASRPRVPPPYNEQFF
TRBV28	.	.	TRBJ2-1	TGTGCCAGCAGCCCCTGGGGGGACAATGAGCAGTTCTTC	CASSPWGDNEQFF